Below, 9 T cell receptor beta chains from the same sample are listed, as sequenced in a study of a mutant IDH1 vaccine in newly diagnosed glioma. No antigen has been identified for these receptors. The table came from immunoSEQ multiplex PCR; TCRdb's copy has only in-frame clones and leaves some out. This sample yields 60,000 or so clones, of which roughly 81% are seen a single time; 4% belongs to the top ten. Time point meaning: week 23, last vaccination. The content of each vaccine dose was 300 ug of mutant IDH1 20-mer peptide, and topical imiquimod accompanied it. The sample here was PBMCs, taken from a glioma patient whose treatment included an IDH1 peptide vaccine. The source is a man aged 30-40 years with glioma.

The V gene is TRBV18, the J gene TRBJ2-6; D possibly corresponds to TRBD1 (6 bases). Trimming removed 3 bases at V and 0 bases at J, with 6 bases between. Germline V CDR1 and CDR2: KGHSH, LQKENI. The length of the CDR3 is 15 residues. The CDR3 loop is CASSPTGSGANVLTF. The CDR3 DNA is TGTGCCAGCTCACCGACAGGCTCTGGGGCCAACGTCCTGACTTTC.

The CDR3 DNA reads TGTGCCAGCAGACGTACAGGGGAGCGTGACTATGGCTACACCTTC. It encodes CASRRTGERDYGYTF. The chain uses TRBV6-1 and TRBJ1-2; TRBD1 matches at 7 bases. J was trimmed by 3 bases and V by 6 bases; bases with no gene match: 10. Germline V gene data show CDR1 as MNHNS and CDR2 as SASEGT. The CDR3 loop spans 15 amino acids.

This clone was observed a handful of times. This chain joins TRBV4-1 and TRBJ1-1; 9 nucleotides agree with TRBD1. The V gene's germline CDR1 is MGHRA and CDR2 YSYEKL. J gave up 0 bases and V 0 bases, and 5 bases lay outside the gene matches. The CDR3 loop spans 17 amino acids. The CDR3 DNA is TGCGCCAGCAGCCAAGAATGGGACAGGGAATTGAACACTGAAGCTTTCTTT. It yields the protein CASSQEWDRELNTEAFF.

This chain's CDR3 is CASSANMNTEAFF. The CDR3 DNA reads TGTGCCAGCAGCGCTAATATGAACACTGAAGCTTTCTTT. The V gene is TRBV7-9, the J gene TRBJ1-1; D unclear. V was trimmed by 5 bases and J by 0 bases, leaving 7 bases between them. The CDR3 is 13 residues long. In germline, CDR1 is SEHNR, CDR2 FQNEAQ (reference sequence). Based on the CDR3 plus reference TRBV7-9 and TRBJ1-1, the full variable domain is DTGVSQNPRHKITKRGQNVTFRCDPISEHNRLYWYRQTLGQGPEFLTYFQNEAQLEKSRLLSDRFSAERPKGSFSTLEIQRTEQGDSAMYLCASSANMNTEAFFGQGTRLTVV.

The chain uses TRBV28 and TRBJ1-2; TRBD1 is a possible D gene (5 bases). The CDR3 contains 16 residues. Germline CDR1 is MDHEN and CDR2 is SYDVKM. V was cut by 5 bases and J by 4 bases, with 20 bases left in between. The CDR3 loop reads CASSPKFRVFGYGYTF. The CDR3 DNA follows: TGTGCCAGCAGTCCCAAATTCAGGGTTTTTGGCTATGGCTACACCTTC.

The chain is built from TRBV9 and TRBJ2-1; 9 bases line up with TRBD2. This CDR3 has 19 residues. The germline gives CDR1 SGDLS, CDR2 YYNGEE. J lost 0 bases, V lost 2 bases, and 12 bases had no gene match. The DNA for the CDR3 is TGTGCCAGCAGCGTCCGAGGTAGCGGGGGCCCCAGCTCCTACAATGAGCAGTTCTTC. It encodes CASSVRGSGGPSSYNEQFF.

V gene TRBV5-5 combines with J gene TRBJ1-4; D ambiguous. Trimming cost V 4 bases and J 5 bases, with 9 bases left between them. Per germline, CDR1 SGHKS and CDR2 YYEKEE (reference sequence). The CDR3 extends over 13 amino acids. CDR3 in amino acids: CASSESPNEKLFF. The CDR3 bases are TGTGCCAGCAGCGAGTCACCGAATGAAAAACTGTTTTTT.

The V call is TRBV6-5, the J call TRBJ1-6; 7 nucleotides align to TRBD1. This CDR3 region has 16 residues. Germline lookup yields CDR1 MNHEY and CDR2 SVGAGI. J lost 6 bases, V lost 0 bases, and 5 bases had no gene match. In DNA, the CDR3 is TGTGCCAGCAGTTACTCGATCGCAGGGGGTAATTCACCCCTCCACTTT. Translating it yields CASSYSIAGGNSPLHF.

This sequence joins TRBV5-1 and TRBJ1-1; no firm D call. Looked up from germline, CDR1 is SGHRS and CDR2 is YFSETQ. This CDR3 comprises 12 residues. Trimming took 2 bases from V and 8 from J, leaving 10 bases between them. CDR3 coding DNA: TGCGCCAGCAGCTTATGGGGTAGGGAAGCTTTCTTT. Encoded protein: CASSLWGREAFF.